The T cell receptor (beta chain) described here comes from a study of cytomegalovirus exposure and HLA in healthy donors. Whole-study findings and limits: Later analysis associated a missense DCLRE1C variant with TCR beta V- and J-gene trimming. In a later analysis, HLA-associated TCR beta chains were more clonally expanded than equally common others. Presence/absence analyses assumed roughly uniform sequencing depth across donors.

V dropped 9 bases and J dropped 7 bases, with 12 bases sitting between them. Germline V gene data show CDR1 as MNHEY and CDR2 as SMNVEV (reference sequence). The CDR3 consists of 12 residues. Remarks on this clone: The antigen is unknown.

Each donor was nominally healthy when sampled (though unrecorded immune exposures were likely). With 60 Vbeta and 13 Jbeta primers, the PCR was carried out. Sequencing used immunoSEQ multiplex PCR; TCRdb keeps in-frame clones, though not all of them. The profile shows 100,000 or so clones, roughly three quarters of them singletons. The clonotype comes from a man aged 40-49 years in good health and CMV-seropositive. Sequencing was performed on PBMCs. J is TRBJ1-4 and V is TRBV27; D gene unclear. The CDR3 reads CASGLFGEKLFF. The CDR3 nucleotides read TGTGCCAGTGGGCTATTCGGTGAAAAACTGTTTTTT. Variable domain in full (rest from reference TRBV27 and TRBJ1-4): EAQVTQNPRYLITVTGKKLTVTCSQNMNHEYMSWYRQDPGLGLRQIYYSMNVEVTDKGDVPEGYKVSRKEKRNFPLILESPSPNQTSLYFCASGLFGEKLFFGSGTQLSVL.